This T cell receptor beta chain was obtained from a study of blood T cells in healthy people across ages. Only a few counts were recorded for this clonotype. Through a sample-barcoded 5' primer and a J-beta primer mix, a second PCR was run for roughly 7 to 11 cycles. Via MiXCR, TCRdb re-called the 5' RACE reads, giving one row per CDR3 protein. This table holds 800,000 or so distinct CDR3 sequences, approximately 25% found once. The same specimen was also included in a second study, on T cells of mothers and their children.

The sequenced sample consisted of blood. The sequence derives from a boy between 10 and 17 years old in good health.

In DNA form, the CDR3 reads TGTGCCAGCAGCTTCAGTCTAGCGTTGGATGAGCAGTTCTTC. Protein: CASSFSLALDEQFF. The chain uses TRBV7-2 and TRBJ2-1, with D perhaps TRBD2 (6 bases). This CDR3 has 14 amino acids. Trimming took off 3 bases at V and 8 bases at J, with 14 bases between the two ends. The germline V gene encodes CDR1 SGHTA and CDR2 FQGNSA.